The next 30 T cell receptor beta chains were all read from a single sample in a study of shared clonotypes between healthy human individuals. TCRdb keeps only in-frame clones here, not all; method: immunoSEQ multiplex PCR. The repertoire holds fewer than 650,000 clones, with about 79% as singletons. Sequencing used PBMCs. Receptors were obtained from a woman in her thirties or forties in good health. Some clones in this sample may be carry-over from other donors' samples.

This clone was detected only a few times. This chain uses TRBV27 with TRBJ2-2; D ambiguous. Germline values: CDR1 MNHEY, CDR2 SMNVEV (reference sequence). Trimming left V 6 bases short and J 4 bases short, with 12 bases between. CDR3 size: 14 residues. CDR3 protein: CASSPIKSTGELFF. In DNA form, the CDR3 reads TGTGCCAGCAGCCCAATTAAAAGCACCGGGGAGCTGTTTTTT.

The chain links TRBV2 to TRBJ2-3; tentative D call: TRBD1 (5 bases). The CDR3 sequence is 13 residues long. V lost 9 bases and J 2 bases, leaving 12 bases between the germline ends. CDR1 SNHLY and CDR2 FYNNEI come from the germline V gene. The DNA of the CDR3 is TGTGCCAGTTACCGTGGGGCCACAGATACGCAGTATTTT. It is translated as CASYRGATDTQYF.

This clone was counted ten times or more. V usage is TRBV20-1 and J usage is TRBJ1-2; no clear D gene. The CDR3 sequence is 8 residues long. V gave up 4 bases and J gave up 8 bases, with 2 bases separating them. CDR1 and CDR2 from the germline V gene are DFQATT and SNEGSKA (reference sequence). The CDR3 spells CSAIGYTF. The CDR3 region has the DNA TGCAGTGCTATCGGCTACACCTTC.

The chain links TRBV29-1 to TRBJ1-1; D gene uncertain. V gave up 8 bases and J gave up 6 bases, with 16 bases separating them. Germline values: CDR1 SQVTM, CDR2 ANQGSEA. The CDR3 covers 12 residues. This chain's CDR3 is CSTKETAAEAFF. The CDR3 DNA sequence: TGCAGCACTAAGGAAACCGCAGCTGAAGCTTTCTTT.

The J gene is TRBJ1-2, the V gene TRBV29-1; D ambiguous. The CDR3 has 12 residues. In germline, CDR1 is SQVTM, CDR2 ANQGSEA. V shed 0 bases and J shed 3 bases, with 5 bases lying between them. The CDR3 DNA sequence: TGCAGCGTTGAAGAGGCTGACTATGGCTACACCTTC. Its protein is CSVEEADYGYTF.

This clone is a singleton in its sample. V and J are TRBV25-1 and TRBJ1-5; D is unclear. Looked up from germline, CDR1 is MGHDK and CDR2 is SYGVNS. The CDR3 contains 12 residues. V was pared by 2 bases and J by 5 bases, with 4 bases between. In DNA, the CDR3 is TGTGCCAGCAGTGAAAGGGATCAGCCCCAGCATTTT. Amino acid sequence: CASSERDQPQHF.

This chain connects TRBV10-2 to TRBJ2-3, with D perhaps matching TRBD2 (5 bases). CDR1 and CDR2 from the germline V gene are WSHSY and SAAADI. Trimming took 6 bases from V and 8 from J, leaving 12 bases between them. This CDR3 is built from 12 residues. CDR3 sequence reads: CASSQDLGTQYF. The CDR3 region has the DNA TGCGCCAGCAGCCAGGACTTGGGTACGCAGTATTTT.

This chain uses TRBV5-1 with TRBJ2-1, with D uncertain. Trimming removed 0 bases at V and 3 bases at J, with 10 bases between. The CDR3 runs 15 residues. From germline, CDR1 is SGHRS and CDR2 YFSETQ. In DNA, the CDR3 is TGCGCCAGCAGCTTGGAACAGTTTGGCTACAATGAGCAGTTCTTC. The encoded protein is CASSLEQFGYNEQFF.

This chain joins TRBV5-1 and TRBJ1-3, with a possible D match to TRBD1 (5 bases). The length of the CDR3 is 15 residues. Germline V gene sequence: CDR1 SGHRS, CDR2 YFSETQ. V dropped 1 base and J dropped 3 bases, with 11 bases sitting between them. This CDR3 reads CASSLTGGYGNTIYF. CDR3 nucleotide sequence: TGCGCCAGCAGCTTGACAGGAGGTTATGGAAACACCATATATTTT.

This clone was seen ten or more times. The rearrangement links TRBV7-9 to TRBJ2-1; D may be TRBD2 (6 bases). Germline CDR1 SEHNR, CDR2 FQNEAQ (reference sequence). The V gene lost 5 bases and the J gene lost 7 bases, with 18 bases spanning the gap. The CDR3 has 15 amino acids. The CDR3 DNA is TGTGCCAGCAGCCGCGGGGTGGGCGGGCCTAATGAGCAGTTCTTC. Protein product: CASSRGVGGPNEQFF.

Of note for this clone: Given a much more abundant clone one base away, this may be a read error. Other nucleotide sequences in the sample specify the same CDR3. This rearrangement joins TRBV30 to TRBJ1-2; no reliable D call. Germline lookup yields CDR1 GTSNPN and CDR2 SVGIG (reference sequence). Trimming took off 8 bases at V and 8 bases at J, with 12 bases between the two ends. This CDR3 region has 10 residues. The CDR3 sequence is CAGRLSGYTF. The CDR3 DNA is TGTGCCGGAAGACTTTCCGGCTACACCTTC. The full variable domain, its missing parts supplied by reference TRBV30 and TRBJ1-2, is SQTIHQWPATLVQPVGSPLSLECTVEGTSNPNLYWYRQAAGRGLQLLFYSVGIGQISSEVPQNLSASRPQDRQFILSSKKLLLSDSGFYLCAGRLSGYTFGSGTRLTVV.

V is TRBV5-1 and J is TRBJ1-4, with TRBD1 identical over 10 bases. Trimming took 2 bases from V and 8 from J; bases not matched to a gene: 6. CDR3 size: 15 residues. In germline, CDR1 is SGHRS, CDR2 YFSETQ. The CDR3 is CASSLAGTGAEKLFF. In DNA, the CDR3 is TGCGCCAGCAGCTTAGCCGGGACAGGGGCGGAAAAACTGTTTTTT.

This clone showed up just a few times. The rearrangement joins TRBV6-5 to TRBJ2-5; 7 bases agree with TRBD1. V shed 7 bases and J 4 bases; nucleotides not matched to a gene: 6. Germline V lookup: CDR1 MNHEY, CDR2 SVGAGI. This CDR3 region has 13 residues. CDR3 protein: CASTIDRAETQYF. The CDR3 DNA sequence: TGTGCCAGCACTATAGACAGGGCAGAGACCCAGTACTTC.

CDR3 region: CASSFSRDSDIQYF. In nucleotides, the CDR3 is TGTGCCAGCAGCTTTAGCAGGGACTCCGACATTCAGTACTTC. The chain links TRBV7-9 to TRBJ2-4, with a weak D call TRBD2 (6 bases). The CDR3 loop spans 14 amino acids. V was pared by 3 bases and J by 8 bases, with 14 bases between. Per the germline V gene, CDR1 is SEHNR and CDR2 is FQNEAQ (reference sequence).

V usage is TRBV5-1 and J usage is TRBJ1-3; the D is unclear. This CDR3 region has 15 residues. Trimming shortened V by 0 bases and J by 0 bases, and 7 bases separated the two germline ends. Germline V lookup: CDR1 SGHRS, CDR2 YFSETQ. The CDR3 loop reads CASSLVSDSGNTIYF. The CDR3, as DNA: TGCGCCAGCAGCTTGGTTTCAGACTCTGGAAACACCATATATTTT.

The rearrangement joins TRBV19 to TRBJ2-7; 8 bases map to TRBD1. The germline V gene has CDR1 LNHDA and CDR2 SQIVND (reference sequence). V was clipped by 8 bases and J by 4 bases; unmatched bases: 1. This CDR3 region has 11 residues. The CDR3 sequence is CASGQGYEQYF. CDR3 DNA sequence: TGTGCCAGTGGACAGGGTTACGAGCAGTACTTC.

J is TRBJ2-7 and V is TRBV7-2, with D perhaps TRBD1 (5 bases). V was trimmed by 1 base and J by 1 base, leaving 11 bases between them. Germline lookup yields CDR1 SGHTA and CDR2 FQGNSA. The CDR3 loop spans 15 amino acids. The CDR3 is CASSLGGVWSYEQYF. In DNA form, the CDR3 reads TGTGCCAGCAGCTTAGGGGGCGTTTGGTCCTACGAGCAGTACTTC.

The genes are TRBV10-3 and TRBJ2-3; D unclear. Deletions cut 3 bases from V and 2 bases from J, with 18 bases between. CDR3 length: 17 amino acids. The germline V gene encodes CDR1 ENHRY and CDR2 SYGVKD. CDR3 protein: CAISDWALSTTTDTQYF. The CDR3 coding sequence is TGTGCCATCAGTGATTGGGCCTTGAGCACCACCACAGATACGCAGTATTTT.

V is TRBV28 and J is TRBJ2-7; TRBD2 might be the D (6 bases). Trimming removed 5 bases at V and 4 bases at J, with 9 bases between. Germline assignment: CDR1 MDHEN and CDR2 SYDVKM. The length of the CDR3 is 12 residues. CDR3 in amino acids: CASSPGTYEQYF. The CDR3 region has the DNA TGTGCCAGCAGTCCCGGGACTTACGAGCAGTACTTC. The full variable domain, in which reference TRBV28 and TRBJ2-7 provide the parts outside the CDR3, is DVKVTQSSRYLVKRTGEKVFLECVQDMDHENMFWYRQDPGLGLRLIYFSYDVKMKEKGDIPEGYSVSREKKERFSLILESASTNQTSMYLCASSPGTYEQYFGPGTRLTVT.

The chain has TRBV11-3 and TRBJ2-1; 12 nucleotides line up with TRBD2. Germline trimming cut 1 base from V and 5 bases from J; bases unmatched to any gene: 3. The CDR3 spans 16 residues. The germline V gene has CDR1 SGHNT and CDR2 YENEEA. The CDR3 coding sequence is TGTGCCAGCAGCTTAGGGACTAGCGGGACGAACAATGAGCAGTTCTTC. It yields the protein CASSLGTSGTNNEQFF.

The chain has TRBV27 and TRBJ2-5; TRBD1 agrees at 9 bases. The CDR3 consists of 17 residues. V lost 6 bases to trimming and J lost 2 bases; unmatched junction nucleotides: 13. The germline gives CDR1 MNHEY, CDR2 SMNVEV (reference sequence). CDR3 nucleotide sequence: TGTGCCAGCAGAAAACAGGGGGCCCAGGACCCTCAAGAGACCCAGTACTTC. Translation: CASRKQGAQDPQETQYF.

To note about this clone: This is likely an artifact of a read error, given a far larger clone one base away. This specimen includes other DNA sequences encoding the same CDR3. The chain joins TRBV28 to TRBJ1-5; 9 bases agree with TRBD1. Germline V gives CDR1 MDHEN, CDR2 SYDVKM. This CDR3 spans 19 amino acids. CDR3 in amino acids: CASSLLWTGASRSNQPQHF. Written as DNA, the CDR3 is TGTGCCAGCAGTTTACTTTGGACAGGGGCGAGTAGGAGCAACCAGCCCCAGCATTTT. The entire variable domain, with the rest obtained from reference TRBV28 and TRBJ1-5, is as follows: DVKVTQSSRYLVKRTGEKVFLECVQDMDHENMFWYRQDPGLGLRLIYFSYDVKMKEKGDIPEGYSVSREKKERFSLILESASTNQTSMYLCASSLLWTGASRSNQPQHFGDGTRLSIL.

The gene calls are TRBV5-1 and TRBJ2-7, with TRBD1 identical over 7 bases. Trimming cost V 4 bases and J 0 bases; bases outside gene matches: 7. Germline V CDR1 and CDR2: SGHRS, YFSETQ. The CDR3 covers 15 residues. The CDR3 nucleotides read TGCGCCAGCAGCGAGACAGGGCTTCGCTCCTACGAGCAGTACTTC. Its translation is CASSETGLRSYEQYF.

This chain connects TRBV5-4 to TRBJ1-2; D is unresolved. The CDR3 loop spans 13 amino acids. The germline V gene encodes CDR1 SGHNT and CDR2 YYREEE (reference sequence). V shed 1 base and J shed 2 bases, with 6 bases lying between them. The CDR3 DNA reads TGTGCCAGCAGCTTGACGAAAAACTATGGCTACACCTTC. It is translated as CASSLTKNYGYTF.

The rearrangement links TRBV15 to TRBJ2-3, with 11 positions matching TRBD1. This CDR3 comprises 16 residues. J lost 2 bases, V lost 3 bases, and 4 bases had no gene match. Looked up from germline, CDR1 is LNHNV and CDR2 is YYDKDF (reference sequence). The CDR3 nucleotides are TGTGCCACCAGCAGGGACAGGGGGCGCCCCACAGATACGCAGTATTTT. It yields the protein CATSRDRGRPTDTQYF.

This clone was found once. The chain is built from TRBV28 and TRBJ2-7; 8 bases align to TRBD1. After removal of 5 bases from V and 12 bases from J, the junction contained 6 bases not matched to a gene. Per the germline V gene, CDR1 is MDHEN and CDR2 is SYDVKM. The CDR3 runs 11 residues. The CDR3 region has the DNA TGTGCCAGCAGTCAGGGACAGGACCGGTACTTC. It encodes CASSQGQDRYF.

The chain links TRBV7-9 to TRBJ2-1; TRBD1 aligns across 10 bases. Germline lookup yields CDR1 SEHNR and CDR2 FQNEAQ (reference sequence). V was pared by 2 bases and J by 6 bases, with 13 bases of the junction left unmatched. There are 18 residues in the CDR3. The CDR3, as DNA: TGTGCCAGCAGCTTAAGAGGTTCCGGGACAGGGGTGAGCAATGAGCAGTTCTTC. Amino acid sequence: CASSLRGSGTGVSNEQFF.

This clone came up a few times. The same CDR3 arises from other DNA sequences in this sample as well. This sequence joins TRBV11-2 and TRBJ1-2; D may be TRBD1 (5 bases). The length of the CDR3 is 14 residues. Germline values: CDR1 SGHAT, CDR2 FQNNGV. Trimming cost V 0 bases and J 3 bases, with 8 bases left between them. CDR3 DNA sequence: TGTGCCAGCAGCTTAGAGCAGGGTGACTATGGCTACACCTTC. It yields the protein CASSLEQGDYGYTF.

The V call is TRBV7-2, the J call TRBJ2-5; possibly TRBD2 for D (5 bases). Looked up from germline, CDR1 is SGHTA and CDR2 is FQGNSA. The CDR3 length is 11 residues. The V and J ends lost 6 bases and 7 bases respectively, with 9 bases between them. Here the CDR3 reads CASRSGVTQYF. The DNA of the CDR3 is TGTGCCAGCAGGTCCGGGGTGACCCAGTACTTC.

This chain links TRBV7-9 with TRBJ2-7, with D perhaps matching TRBD2 (5 bases). The CDR3 length is 16 residues. Trimming shortened V by 2 bases and J by 0 bases, and 14 bases separated the two germline ends. Germline CDR1 SEHNR, CDR2 FQNEAQ (reference sequence). As DNA, the CDR3 is TGTGCCAGCAGCTTAAGAGGGCCGCTGAGCTCCTACGAGCAGTACTTC. Amino acids: CASSLRGPLSSYEQYF.